These 7 T cell receptor beta chains share one sample of origin, sequenced in a study of T cell responses to AZD1222 COVID-19 vaccine. Clones were read by immunoSEQ multiplex PCR, and TCRdb kept only the in-frame ones, dropping some. This sample has about 49,000 clones, with around three quarters found just once. The sample was peripheral blood, taken on day 0 of AZD1222 vaccination. These receptors originate from an adult in good health.

This clone is a singleton in its sample. This chain uses TRBV7-9 with TRBJ2-3; 8 nucleotides match TRBD1. This CDR3 comprises 14 residues. After removal of 5 bases from V and 3 bases from J, the junction contained 4 bases not matched to a gene. Germline loops: CDR1 SEHNR, CDR2 FQNEAQ (reference sequence). The CDR3 sequence: CASSRQGRTDTQYF. CDR3 nucleotide sequence: TGTGCCAGCAGCAGACAGGGGAGGACAGATACGCAGTATTTT.

The CDR3 is CASSHPRGNTIYF. In nucleotides, the CDR3 is TGTGCCAGCAGTCACCCTCGGGGAAACACCATATATTTT. The rearrangement uses TRBV27 and TRBJ1-3; unclear D gene. The CDR3 contains 13 residues. Germline CDR1 reads MNHEY; CDR2 reads SMNVEV (reference sequence). V was pared by 5 bases and J by 4 bases, with 9 bases between.

The CDR3 DNA sequence: TGTGCCAGCAGTTTAAGTAGCGGGGTTAATTCACCCCTCCACTTT. It is translated as CASSLSSGVNSPLHF. The chain recombines TRBV27 with TRBJ1-6; D unresolved. The length of the CDR3 is 15 residues. The germline gives CDR1 MNHEY, CDR2 SMNVEV (reference sequence). V lost 2 bases, J lost 6 bases, and 11 bases lay in between.

Here the CDR3 DNA reads TGTGCCATCAGTTCCAGGGGGGCGAACACCGGGGAGCTGTTTTTT. It encodes CAISSRGANTGELFF. The gene calls are TRBV10-3 and TRBJ2-2; weak D call: TRBD1 (7 bases). V lost 5 bases and J lost 0, with 10 bases in between. Germline loops: CDR1 ENHRY, CDR2 SYGVKD. CDR3 size: 15 residues.

The chain combines TRBV10-3 with TRBJ1-1, with a weak D call TRBD1 (5 bases). The CDR3 runs 13 residues. Germline values: CDR1 ENHRY, CDR2 SYGVKD. With 6 bases removed from V and 6 bases from J, the gap between germline ends came to 14 bases. Here the CDR3 reads CAISPTGDAEAFF. Here the CDR3 DNA reads TGTGCCATCAGCCCCACGGGGGATGCTGAAGCTTTCTTT.

The chain couples TRBV11-3 to TRBJ2-7, with no clear D. This CDR3 is 16 amino acids long. V was clipped by 0 bases and J by 1 base, with 13 bases between them. Germline CDR1 reads SGHNT; CDR2 reads YENEEA. The CDR3 loop reads CASSLDEWLRSYEQYV. DNA for the CDR3: TGTGCCAGCAGCTTAGATGAATGGCTTCGATCCTACGAGCAGTACGTC.

CDR3 region: CASSPGGQGGYTF. The CDR3 nucleotides are TGTGCCAGCAGCCCCGGTGGACAGGGAGGCTACACCTTC. This sequence joins TRBV5-5 and TRBJ1-2, with 8 positions matching TRBD1. Trimming at V came to 4 bases and at J to 8 bases, leaving 7 bases not matched to a gene. The CDR3 extends over 13 amino acids. In germline, CDR1 is SGHKS, CDR2 YYEKEE (reference sequence).